One TCR beta chain is described in this entry. This entry is derived from a study of long-term antiretroviral therapy in people with HIV. The CDR3 is made up of 15 amino acids. V dropped 7 bases and J dropped 3 bases, with 16 bases sitting between them. Germline V lookup: CDR1 MNHEY, CDR2 SMNVEV (reference sequence). Amounts of about 0.85-10 million cryopreserved PBMC were held in the samples before DNA extraction. immunoSEQ v3.0 was run at survey level. It was roughly 40,000-55,000 T-cell genomes per sample that sequencing targeted. Measured with immunoSEQ multiplex PCR; TCRdb has only the in-frame clones, and not every one. The sample has tens of thousands of clones, over 90% seen once.

This TCR came from a woman in her forties or fifties with HIV. The specimen comprised unsorted PBMCs, sampled 3.7 years after starting antiretroviral therapy. The V and J genes are TRBV27 and TRBJ2-1; maybe TRBD1 (6 bases). The CDR3, as DNA: TGTGCCAGCAAAGAGATGGGGGCGGGCTACAATGAGCAGTTCTTC. Translation: CASKEMGAGYNEQFF.